This entry features one T cell receptor (beta chain) sequence. Its specificity is unknown. The source of the sample is a study of radiation and T cells in renal cell carcinoma. General study results and limits: Dominant CDR3 motifs occupied more repertoire in irradiated than control tumors. Compared with controls, irradiated tumors showed greater TCR clonality.

Treatment denoted: treatment-naive control, cytoreductive nephrectomy. Method: immunoSEQ multiplex PCR; TCRdb's copy keeps in-frame clones and lacks some. The data contain around 16,000 clones, 55% to 60% of them singletons. The TCR was taken from a man aged 45-65 years with renal cell carcinoma. Here the sequenced sample was tumor tissue, taken from a patient whose treatment was nephrectomy without radiotherapy.

CDR3 coding DNA: TGTGCCAGCAGTCCCTGGGGCTCCTACAATGAGCAGTTCTTC. This gives the protein CASSPWGSYNEQFF. The J gene is TRBJ2-1, the V gene TRBV27; D is uncertain. V gave up 5 bases and J gave up 0 bases, with 8 bases separating them. This CDR3 has 14 residues. Germline V gives CDR1 MNHEY, CDR2 SMNVEV (reference sequence).